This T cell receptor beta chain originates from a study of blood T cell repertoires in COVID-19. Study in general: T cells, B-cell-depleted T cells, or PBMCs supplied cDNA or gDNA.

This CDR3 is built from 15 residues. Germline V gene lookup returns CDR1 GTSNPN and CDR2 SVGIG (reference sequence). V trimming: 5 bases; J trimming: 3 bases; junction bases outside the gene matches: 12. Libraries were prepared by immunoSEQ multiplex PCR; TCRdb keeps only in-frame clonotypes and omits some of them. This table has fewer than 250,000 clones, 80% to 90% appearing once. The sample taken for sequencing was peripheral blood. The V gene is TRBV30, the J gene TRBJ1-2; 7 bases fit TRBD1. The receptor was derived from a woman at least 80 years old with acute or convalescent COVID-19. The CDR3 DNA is TGTGCCTGGGGGTATGACCGGGACAGTTACTATGGCTACACCTTC. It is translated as CAWGYDRDSYYGYTF.